This T cell receptor beta chain was obtained from a study of T cell changes during pregnancy in multiple sclerosis (dated by TCRdb to between 2018 and 2021). For the wider study: In women with multiple sclerosis, the researchers looked at how the T cell repertoire shifted as pregnancy progressed.

Libraries came from the immunoSEQ multiplex PCR assay. The table was pulled from immuneACCESS by TCRdb, which kept in-frame rearrangements only. Such tables lose some clones; where checked, under half of the loss comes from unresolved V genes, and the rest has no known cause. The sample table records approximately 28,000 clones; approximately 90% of these occur just once. Of the sample, about 5.7% is held by the ten largest clones. Trimming takes 6 bases off V and 5 bases off J; junction bases not matched to a gene: 13. The CDR1 and CDR2 encoded by the germline V gene (reference sequence) are SEHNR and FQNEAQ. The CDR3 covers 19 residues, taking in both the cysteine and the phenylalanine. Left in the record is the CDR3 DNA by itself, 57 bases read in frame from the first base. Comments on this clone: Its target antigen remains unknown. Base qualities are missing; no much larger clone stands one base away.

The V and J segments used are TRBV7-9 and TRBJ2-2, with 15 junctional bases fitting TRBD2. The material was CD8+ T cells from peripheral blood mononuclear cells, obtained before pregnancy. The receptor was isolated from a female donor with multiple sclerosis, enrolled in a pregnancy study. The CDR3 region: CASRIEPGLAGGGTGELFF. The DNA reads TGTGCCAGCAGGATCGAACCGGGACTAGCGGGAGGAGGAACCGGGGAGCTGTTTTTT.